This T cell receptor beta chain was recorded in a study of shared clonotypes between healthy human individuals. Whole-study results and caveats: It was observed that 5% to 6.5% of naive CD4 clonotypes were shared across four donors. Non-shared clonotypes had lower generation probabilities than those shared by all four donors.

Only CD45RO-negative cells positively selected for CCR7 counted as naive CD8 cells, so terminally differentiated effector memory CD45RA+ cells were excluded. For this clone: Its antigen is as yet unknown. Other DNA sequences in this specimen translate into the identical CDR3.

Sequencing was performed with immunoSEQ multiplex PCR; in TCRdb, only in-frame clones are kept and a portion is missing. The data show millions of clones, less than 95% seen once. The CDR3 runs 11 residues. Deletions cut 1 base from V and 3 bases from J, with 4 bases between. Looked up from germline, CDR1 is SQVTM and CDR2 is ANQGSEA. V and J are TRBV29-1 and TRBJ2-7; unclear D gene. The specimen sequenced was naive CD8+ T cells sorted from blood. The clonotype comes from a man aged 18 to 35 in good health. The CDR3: CSVEGDYEQYF. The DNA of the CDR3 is TGCAGCGTTGAAGGTGACTACGAGCAGTACTTC.